This record looks at one TCR beta chain sequence and its context. Its antigen is not known. Sequenced by immunoSEQ multiplex PCR; TCRdb stores in-frame clones only, minus some. The table shows about 160,000 clones, with around 90% occurring only once. The entry originates in a study of T cell responses to AZD1222 COVID-19 vaccine. CDR3 size: 14 residues. Germline assignment: CDR1 WNHNN and CDR2 SYGVQD (reference sequence). Trimming took off 4 bases at V and 5 bases at J, with 9 bases between the two ends. Study-wide findings and caveats: Donors skewed white British and female; clonal diversity was possibly underestimated.

The sample was peripheral blood, taken on day 0 of AZD1222 vaccination. The genes are TRBV10-1 and TRBJ1-6; D may be TRBD1 (5 bases). This clonotype originated in an adult in good health. CDR3 in DNA: TGCGCCAGCAGTGTCGGACAAAATAATTCACCCCTCCACTTT. This codes for CASSVGQNNSPLHF.